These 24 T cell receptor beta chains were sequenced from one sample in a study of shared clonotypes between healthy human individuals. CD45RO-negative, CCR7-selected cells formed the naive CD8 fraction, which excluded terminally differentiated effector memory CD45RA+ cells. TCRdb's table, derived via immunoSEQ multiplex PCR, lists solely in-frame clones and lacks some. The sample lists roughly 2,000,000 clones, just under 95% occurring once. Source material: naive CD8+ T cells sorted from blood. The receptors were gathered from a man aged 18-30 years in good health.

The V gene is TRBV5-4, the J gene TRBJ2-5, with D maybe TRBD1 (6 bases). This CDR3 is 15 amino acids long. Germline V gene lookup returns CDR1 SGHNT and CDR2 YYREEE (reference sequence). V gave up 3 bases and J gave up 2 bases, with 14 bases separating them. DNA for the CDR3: TGTGCCAGCAGCTCTCCCCGGGACACTCAAGAGACCCAGTACTTC. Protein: CASSSPRDTQETQYF.

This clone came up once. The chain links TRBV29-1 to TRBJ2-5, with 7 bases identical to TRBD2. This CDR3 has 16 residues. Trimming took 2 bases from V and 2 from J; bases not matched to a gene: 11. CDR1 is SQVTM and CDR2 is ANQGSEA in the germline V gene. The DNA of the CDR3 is TGCAGCGTTGAAAACTTTGCGGGAGAAGATCAAGAGACCCAGTACTTC. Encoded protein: CSVENFAGEDQETQYF. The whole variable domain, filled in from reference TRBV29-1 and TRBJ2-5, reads SAVISQKPSRDICQRGTSLTIQCQVDSQVTMMFWYRQQPGQSLTLIATANQGSEATYESGFVIDKFPISRPNLTFSTLTVSNMSPEDSSIYLCSVENFAGEDQETQYFGPGTRLLVL.

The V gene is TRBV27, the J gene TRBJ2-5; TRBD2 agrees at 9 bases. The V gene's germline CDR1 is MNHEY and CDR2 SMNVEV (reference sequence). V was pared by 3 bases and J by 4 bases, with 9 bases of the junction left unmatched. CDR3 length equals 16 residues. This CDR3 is CASSLNSGSFLETQYF. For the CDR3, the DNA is TGTGCCAGCAGTTTGAATAGCGGGAGCTTTCTAGAGACCCAGTACTTC.

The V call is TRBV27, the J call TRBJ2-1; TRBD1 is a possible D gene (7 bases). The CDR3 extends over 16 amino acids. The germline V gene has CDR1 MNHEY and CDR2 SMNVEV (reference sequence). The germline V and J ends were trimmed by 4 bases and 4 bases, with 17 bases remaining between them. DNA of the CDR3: TGTGCCAGCAGTTCCACAGGGGACTTAAGGTACAATGAGCAGTTCTTC. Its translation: CASSSTGDLRYNEQFF.

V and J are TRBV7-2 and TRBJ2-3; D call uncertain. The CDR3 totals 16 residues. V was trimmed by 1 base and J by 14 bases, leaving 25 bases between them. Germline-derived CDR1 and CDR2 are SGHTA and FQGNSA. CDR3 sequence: CASSLEGDWSAVSLYF. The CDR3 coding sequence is TGTGCCAGCAGCTTAGAGGGCGACTGGTCCGCAGTCTCGCTGTATTTT. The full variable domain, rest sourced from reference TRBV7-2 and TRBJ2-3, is GAGVSQSPSNKVTEKGKDVELRCDPISGHTALYWYRQSLGQGLEFLIYFQGNSAPDKSGLPSDRFSAERTGGSVSTLTIQRTQQEDSAVYLCASSLEGDWSAVSLYFGPGTRLTVL.

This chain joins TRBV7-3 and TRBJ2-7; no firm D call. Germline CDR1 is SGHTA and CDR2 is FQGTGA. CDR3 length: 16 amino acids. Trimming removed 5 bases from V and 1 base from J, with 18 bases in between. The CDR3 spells CASSPDPAAASYEQYF. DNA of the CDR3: TGTGCCAGCAGCCCCGACCCGGCAGCAGCTTCCTACGAGCAGTACTTC.

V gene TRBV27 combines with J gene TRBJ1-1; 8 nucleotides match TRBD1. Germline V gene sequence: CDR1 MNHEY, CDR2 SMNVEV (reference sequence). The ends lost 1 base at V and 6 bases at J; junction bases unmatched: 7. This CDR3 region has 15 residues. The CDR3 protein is CASSLYYGQGPEAFF. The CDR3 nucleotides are TGTGCCAGCAGTTTATACTACGGACAGGGTCCTGAAGCTTTCTTT.

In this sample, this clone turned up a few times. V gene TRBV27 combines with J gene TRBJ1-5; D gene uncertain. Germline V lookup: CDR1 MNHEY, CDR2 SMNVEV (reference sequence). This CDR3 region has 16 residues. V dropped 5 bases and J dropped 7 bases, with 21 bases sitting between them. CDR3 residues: CASSPLGVTIGQPQHF. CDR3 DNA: TGTGCCAGCAGTCCCCTTGGGGTGACGATTGGGCAGCCCCAGCATTTT.

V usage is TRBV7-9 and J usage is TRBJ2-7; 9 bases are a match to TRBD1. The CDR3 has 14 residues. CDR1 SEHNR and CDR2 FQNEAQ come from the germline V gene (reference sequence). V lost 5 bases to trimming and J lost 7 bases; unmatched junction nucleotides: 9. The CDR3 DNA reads TGTGCCAGCAGCCCCGGACAGGGGCTTCGGGAGCAGTACTTC. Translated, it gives CASSPGQGLREQYF.

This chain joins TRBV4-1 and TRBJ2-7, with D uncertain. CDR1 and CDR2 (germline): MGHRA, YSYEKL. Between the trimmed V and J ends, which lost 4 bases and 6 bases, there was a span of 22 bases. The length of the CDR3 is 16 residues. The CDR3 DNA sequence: TGCGCCAGCAGCCCCAGCCGTTTAGATCCCAAACGCGAGCAGTACTTC. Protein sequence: CASSPSRLDPKREQYF.

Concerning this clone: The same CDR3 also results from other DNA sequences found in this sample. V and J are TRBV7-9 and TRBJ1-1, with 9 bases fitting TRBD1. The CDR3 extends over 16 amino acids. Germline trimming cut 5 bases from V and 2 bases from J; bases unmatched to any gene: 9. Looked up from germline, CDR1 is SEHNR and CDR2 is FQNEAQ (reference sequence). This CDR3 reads CASSSTGTGTNTEAFF. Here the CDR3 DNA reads TGTGCCAGCAGCAGCACCGGGACAGGGACAAACACTGAAGCTTTCTTT.

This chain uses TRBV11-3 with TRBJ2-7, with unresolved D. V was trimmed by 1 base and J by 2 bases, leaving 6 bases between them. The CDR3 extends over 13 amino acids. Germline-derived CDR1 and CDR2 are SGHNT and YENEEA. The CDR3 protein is CASSLGYTYEQYF. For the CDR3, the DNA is TGTGCCAGCAGCTTAGGGTACACCTACGAGCAGTACTTC. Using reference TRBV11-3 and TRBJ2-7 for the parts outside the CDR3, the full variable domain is EAGVVQSPRYKIIEKKQPVAFWCNPISGHNTLYWYLQNLGQGPELLIRYENEEAVDDSQLPKDRFSAERLKGVDSTLKIQPAELGDSAVYLCASSLGYTYEQYFGPGTRLTVT.

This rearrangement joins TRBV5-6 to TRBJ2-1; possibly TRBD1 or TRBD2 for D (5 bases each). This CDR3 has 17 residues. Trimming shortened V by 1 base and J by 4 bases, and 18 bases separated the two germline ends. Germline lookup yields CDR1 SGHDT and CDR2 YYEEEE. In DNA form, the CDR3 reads TGTGCCAGCAGCTTGCCGGGCCTCGGGGCAGGTTACAATGAGCAGTTCTTC. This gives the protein CASSLPGLGAGYNEQFF. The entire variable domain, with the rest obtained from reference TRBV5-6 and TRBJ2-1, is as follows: DAGVTQSPTHLIKTRGQQVTLRCSPKSGHDTVSWYQQALGQGPQFIFQYYEEEERQRGNFPDRFSGHQFPNYSSELNVNALLLGDSALYLCASSLPGLGAGYNEQFFGPGTRLTVL.

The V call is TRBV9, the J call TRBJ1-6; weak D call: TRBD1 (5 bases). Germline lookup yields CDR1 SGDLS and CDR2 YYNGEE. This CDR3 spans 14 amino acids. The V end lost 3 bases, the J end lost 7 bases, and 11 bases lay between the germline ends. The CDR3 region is CASSATVGNSPLHF. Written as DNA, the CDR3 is TGTGCCAGCAGCGCGACAGTAGGGAATTCACCCCTCCACTTT. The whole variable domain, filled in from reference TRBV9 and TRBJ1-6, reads DSGVTQTPKHLITATGQRVTLRCSPRSGDLSVYWYQQSLDQGLQFLIQYYNGEERAKGNILERFSAQQFPDLHSELNLSSLELGDSALYFCASSATVGNSPLHFGNGTRLTVT.

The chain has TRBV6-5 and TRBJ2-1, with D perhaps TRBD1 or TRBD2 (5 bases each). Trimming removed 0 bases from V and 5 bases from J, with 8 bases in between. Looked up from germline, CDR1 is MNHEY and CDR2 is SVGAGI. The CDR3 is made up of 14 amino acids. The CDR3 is CASSYSPGHNEQFF. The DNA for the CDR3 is TGTGCCAGCAGTTACTCGCCGGGGCACAATGAGCAGTTCTTC.

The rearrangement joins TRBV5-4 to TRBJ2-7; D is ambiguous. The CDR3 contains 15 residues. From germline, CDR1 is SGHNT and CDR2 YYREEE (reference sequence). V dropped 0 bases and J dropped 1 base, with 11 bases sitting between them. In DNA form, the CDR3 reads TGTGCCAGCAGCTTGGGAGTGTCCCCGTCCTACGAGCAGTACTTC. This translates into CASSLGVSPSYEQYF.

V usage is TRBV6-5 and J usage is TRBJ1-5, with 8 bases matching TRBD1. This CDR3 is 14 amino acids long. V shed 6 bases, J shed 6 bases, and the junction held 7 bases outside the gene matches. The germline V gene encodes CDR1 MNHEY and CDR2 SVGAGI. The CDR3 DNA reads TGTGCCAGCAGCGATGGACAGGGTATTCAGCCCCAGCATTTT. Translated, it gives CASSDGQGIQPQHF.

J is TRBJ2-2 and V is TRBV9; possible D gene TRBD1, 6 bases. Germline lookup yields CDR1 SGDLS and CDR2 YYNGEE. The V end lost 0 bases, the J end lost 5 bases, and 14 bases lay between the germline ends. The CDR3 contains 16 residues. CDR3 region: CASSVVPGALTGELFF. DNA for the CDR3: TGTGCCAGCAGCGTAGTCCCAGGGGCCCTAACCGGGGAGCTGTTTTTT. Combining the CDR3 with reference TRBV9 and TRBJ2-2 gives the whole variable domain DSGVTQTPKHLITATGQRVTLRCSPRSGDLSVYWYQQSLDQGLQFLIQYYNGEERAKGNILERFSAQQFPDLHSELNLSSLELGDSALYFCASSVVPGALTGELFFGEGSRLTVL.

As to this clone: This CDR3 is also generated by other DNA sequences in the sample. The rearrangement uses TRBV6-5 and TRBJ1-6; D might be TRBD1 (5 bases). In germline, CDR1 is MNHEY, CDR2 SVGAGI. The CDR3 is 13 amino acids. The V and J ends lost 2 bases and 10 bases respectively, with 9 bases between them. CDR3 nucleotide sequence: TGTGCCAGCAGTTACGGTGGGGGATCACCCCTCCACTTT. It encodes CASSYGGGSPLHF.

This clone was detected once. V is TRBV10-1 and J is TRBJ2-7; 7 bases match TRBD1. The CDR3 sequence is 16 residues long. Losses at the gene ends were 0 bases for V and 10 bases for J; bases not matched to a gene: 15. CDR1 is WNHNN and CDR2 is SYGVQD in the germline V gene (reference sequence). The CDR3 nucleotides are TGCGCCAGCAGTGAGTCACCACCCGGGACAGCGGCCCCTCAGTACTTC. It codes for CASSESPPGTAAPQYF.

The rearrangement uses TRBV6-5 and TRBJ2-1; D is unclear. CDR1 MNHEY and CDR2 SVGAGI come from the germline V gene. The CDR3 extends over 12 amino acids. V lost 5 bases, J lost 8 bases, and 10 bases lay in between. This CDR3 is CASSPDADEQFF. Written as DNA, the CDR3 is TGTGCCAGCAGTCCTGACGCGGATGAGCAGTTCTTC.

The CDR3: CASSVMLQETQYF. The CDR3 DNA sequence: TGTGCCAGCAGCGTAATGCTTCAAGAGACCCAGTACTTC. The chain carries TRBV9 and TRBJ2-5; D gene uncertain. Germline V gives CDR1 SGDLS, CDR2 YYNGEE. The CDR3 length is 13 residues. Trimming took off 1 base at V and 2 bases at J, with 6 bases between the two ends.

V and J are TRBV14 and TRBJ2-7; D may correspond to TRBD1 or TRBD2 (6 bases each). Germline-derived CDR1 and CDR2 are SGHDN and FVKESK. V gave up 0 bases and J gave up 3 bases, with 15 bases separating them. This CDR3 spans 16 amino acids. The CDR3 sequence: CASSQDGWGALYEQYF. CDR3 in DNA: TGTGCCAGCAGCCAAGACGGGTGGGGGGCCCTCTACGAGCAGTACTTC.

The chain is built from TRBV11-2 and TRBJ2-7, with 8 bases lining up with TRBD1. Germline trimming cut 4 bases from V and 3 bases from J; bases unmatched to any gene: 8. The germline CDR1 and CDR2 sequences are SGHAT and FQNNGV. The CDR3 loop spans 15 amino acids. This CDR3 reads CASSSRDRNIYEQYF. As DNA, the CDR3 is TGTGCCAGCAGCTCCAGGGACAGGAACATCTACGAGCAGTACTTC.